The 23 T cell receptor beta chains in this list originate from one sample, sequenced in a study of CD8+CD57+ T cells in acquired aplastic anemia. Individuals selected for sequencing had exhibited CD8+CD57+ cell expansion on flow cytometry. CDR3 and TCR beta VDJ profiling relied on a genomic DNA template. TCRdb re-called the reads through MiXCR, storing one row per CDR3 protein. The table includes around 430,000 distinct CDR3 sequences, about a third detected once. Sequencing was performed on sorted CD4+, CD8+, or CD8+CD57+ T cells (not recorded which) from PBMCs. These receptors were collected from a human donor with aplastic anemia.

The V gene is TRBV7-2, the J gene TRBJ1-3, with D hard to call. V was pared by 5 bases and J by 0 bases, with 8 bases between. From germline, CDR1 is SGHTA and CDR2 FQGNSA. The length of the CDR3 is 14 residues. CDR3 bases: TGTGCCAGCAGCCCACGGAACTCTGGAAACACCATATATTTT. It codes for CASSPRNSGNTIYF.

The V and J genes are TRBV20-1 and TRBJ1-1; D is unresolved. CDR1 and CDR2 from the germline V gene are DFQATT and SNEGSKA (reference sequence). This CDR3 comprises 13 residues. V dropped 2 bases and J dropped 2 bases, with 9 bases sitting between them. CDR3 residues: CSARFGGNTEAFF. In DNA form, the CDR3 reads TGCAGTGCTAGATTTGGCGGAAACACTGAAGCTTTCTTT.

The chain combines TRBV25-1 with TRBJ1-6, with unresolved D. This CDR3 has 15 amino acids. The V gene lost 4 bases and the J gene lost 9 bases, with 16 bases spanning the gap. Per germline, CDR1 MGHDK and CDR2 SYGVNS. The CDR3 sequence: CASSAQVGLGSPLHF. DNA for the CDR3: TGTGCCAGCAGTGCCCAGGTTGGGTTGGGTTCACCCCTCCACTTT.

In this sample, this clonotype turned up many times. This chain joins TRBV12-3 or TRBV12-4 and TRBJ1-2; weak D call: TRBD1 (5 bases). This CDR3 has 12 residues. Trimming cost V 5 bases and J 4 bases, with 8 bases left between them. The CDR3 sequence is CASSAGSYGYTF. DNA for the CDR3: TGTGCCAGCAGTGCAGGGAGCTATGGCTACACCTTC.

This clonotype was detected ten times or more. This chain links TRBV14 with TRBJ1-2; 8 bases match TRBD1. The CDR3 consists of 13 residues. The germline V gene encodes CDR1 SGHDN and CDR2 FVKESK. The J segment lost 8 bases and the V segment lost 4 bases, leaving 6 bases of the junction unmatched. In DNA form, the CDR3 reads TGTGCCAGCAGCCTGGACAGGGTGGAGGGCTACACCTTC. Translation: CASSLDRVEGYTF.

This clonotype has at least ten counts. The CDR3 region has the DNA TGTGCCAGCAGCTCCGAGGGGGGAGACTATGGCTACACCTTC. Its translation: CASSSEGGDYGYTF. The rearrangement links TRBV7-8 to TRBJ1-2; a possible D gene is TRBD1 (6 bases). This CDR3 region has 14 residues. V lost 4 bases, J lost 3 bases, and 12 bases lay in between. The V gene's germline CDR1 is SGHVS and CDR2 FQNEAQ.

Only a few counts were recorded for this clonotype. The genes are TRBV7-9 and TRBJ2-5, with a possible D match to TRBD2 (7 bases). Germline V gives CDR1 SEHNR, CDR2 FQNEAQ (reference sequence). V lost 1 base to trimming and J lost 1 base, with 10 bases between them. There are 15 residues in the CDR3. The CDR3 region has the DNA TGTGCCAGCAGCTTAGTAGGGGGGGTCCAAGAGACCCAGTACTTC. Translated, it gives CASSLVGGVQETQYF.

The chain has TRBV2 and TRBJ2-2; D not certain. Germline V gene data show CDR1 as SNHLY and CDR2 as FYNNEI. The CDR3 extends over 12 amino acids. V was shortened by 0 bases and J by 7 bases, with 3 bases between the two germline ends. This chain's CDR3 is CASSEAFGELFF. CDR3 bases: TGTGCCAGCAGTGAAGCTTTCGGGGAGCTGTTTTTT.

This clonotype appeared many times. CDR3: CASSFGQVTEKLFF. In nucleotides, the CDR3 is TGTGCCAGCAGTTTTGGACAGGTCACCGAAAAACTGTTTTTT. The chain is built from TRBV6-5 and TRBJ1-4, with 7 bases identical to TRBD1. The trim removed 4 bases at V and 8 bases at J, leaving 7 bases unmatched. Germline V CDR1 and CDR2: MNHEY, SVGAGI. This CDR3 contains 14 residues.

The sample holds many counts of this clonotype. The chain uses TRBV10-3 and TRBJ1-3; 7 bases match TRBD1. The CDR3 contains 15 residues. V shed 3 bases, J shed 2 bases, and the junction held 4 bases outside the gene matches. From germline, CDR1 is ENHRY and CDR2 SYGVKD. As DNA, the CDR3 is TGTGCCATCAGTGACAGGGGGGATGCTGGAAACACCATATATTTT. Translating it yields CAISDRGDAGNTIYF.

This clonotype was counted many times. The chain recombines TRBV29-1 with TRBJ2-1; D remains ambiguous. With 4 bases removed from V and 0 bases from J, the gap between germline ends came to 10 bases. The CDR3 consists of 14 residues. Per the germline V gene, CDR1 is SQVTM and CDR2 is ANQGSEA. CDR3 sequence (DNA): TGCAGCGTTGCAAAAGGATACTCCTACAATGAGCAGTTCTTC. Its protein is CSVAKGYSYNEQFF.

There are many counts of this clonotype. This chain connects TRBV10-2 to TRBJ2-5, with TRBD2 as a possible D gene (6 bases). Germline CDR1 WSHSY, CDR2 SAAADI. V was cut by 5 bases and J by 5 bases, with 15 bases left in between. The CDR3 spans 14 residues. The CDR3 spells CASSPGSRGETQYF. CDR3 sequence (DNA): TGCGCCAGCAGTCCGGGATCTCGGGGGGAGACCCAGTACTTC.

DNA for the CDR3: TGTGCCAGCAGCGCGGGGTCCTACAATGAGCAGTTCTTC. It is translated as CASSAGSYNEQFF. This chain connects TRBV9 to TRBJ2-1; possibly TRBD2 for D (5 bases). Trimming stripped 3 bases from V and 1 base from J, with 5 bases between. Germline CDR1 SGDLS, CDR2 YYNGEE. CDR3 length: 13 amino acids.

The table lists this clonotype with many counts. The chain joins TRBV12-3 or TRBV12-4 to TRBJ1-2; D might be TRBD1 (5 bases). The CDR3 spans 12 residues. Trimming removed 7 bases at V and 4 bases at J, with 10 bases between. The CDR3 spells CASTLRGYGYTF. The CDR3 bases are TGTGCCAGCACCTTGAGGGGCTATGGCTACACCTTC.

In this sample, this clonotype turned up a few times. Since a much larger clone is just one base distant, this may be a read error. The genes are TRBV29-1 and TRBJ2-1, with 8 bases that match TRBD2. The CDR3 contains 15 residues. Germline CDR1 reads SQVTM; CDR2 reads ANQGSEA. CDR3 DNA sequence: TGCGGCGTTGTGAAGACCGGGACTAGCTACAATGAGCAGTTCTTC. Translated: CGVVKTGTSYNEQFF.

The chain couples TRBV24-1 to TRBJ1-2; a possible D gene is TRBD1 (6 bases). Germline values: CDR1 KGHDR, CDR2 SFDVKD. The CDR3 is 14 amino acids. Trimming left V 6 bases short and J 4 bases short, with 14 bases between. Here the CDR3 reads CATSSIQGTYGYTF. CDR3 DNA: TGTGCCACCAGTAGTATACAGGGAACCTATGGCTACACCTTC.

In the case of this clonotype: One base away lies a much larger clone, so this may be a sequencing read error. The CDR3 DNA sequence: TGCAGTGCTAGAGTGGAGGAACAGCCCCAGCATTTT. It encodes CSARVEEQPQHF. J is TRBJ1-5 and V is TRBV20-1, with D uncertain. Germline assignment: CDR1 DFQATT and CDR2 SNEGSKA (reference sequence). The CDR3 extends over 12 amino acids. V was pared by 1 base and J by 7 bases, with 8 bases between.

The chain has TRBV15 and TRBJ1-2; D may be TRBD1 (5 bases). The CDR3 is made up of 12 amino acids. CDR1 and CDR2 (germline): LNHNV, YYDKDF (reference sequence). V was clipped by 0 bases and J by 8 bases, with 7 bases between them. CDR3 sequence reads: CATSRDRGGYTF. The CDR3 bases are TGTGCCACCAGCAGAGATAGGGGCGGCTACACCTTC. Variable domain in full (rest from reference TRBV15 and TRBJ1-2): DAMVIQNPRYQVTQFGKPVTLSCSQTLNHNVMYWYQQKSSQAPKLLFHYYDKDFNNEADTPDNFQSRRPNTSFCFLDIRSPGLGDTAMYLCATSRDRGGYTFGSGTRLTVV.

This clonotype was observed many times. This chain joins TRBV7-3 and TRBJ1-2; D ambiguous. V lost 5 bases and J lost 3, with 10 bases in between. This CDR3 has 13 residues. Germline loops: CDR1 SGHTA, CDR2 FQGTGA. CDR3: CASSPGRDYGYTF. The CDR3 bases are TGTGCCAGCAGCCCTGGCCGGGACTATGGCTACACCTTC.

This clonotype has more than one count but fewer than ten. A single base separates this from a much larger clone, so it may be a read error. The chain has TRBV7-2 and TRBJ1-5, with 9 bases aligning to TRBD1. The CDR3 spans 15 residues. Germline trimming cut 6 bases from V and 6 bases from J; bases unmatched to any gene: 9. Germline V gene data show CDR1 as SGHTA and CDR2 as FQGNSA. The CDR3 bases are TGTGCCAGCAGAACAGGGACAGGGACACCTCAGCCCCAGCATTTT. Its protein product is CASRTGTGTPQPQHF.

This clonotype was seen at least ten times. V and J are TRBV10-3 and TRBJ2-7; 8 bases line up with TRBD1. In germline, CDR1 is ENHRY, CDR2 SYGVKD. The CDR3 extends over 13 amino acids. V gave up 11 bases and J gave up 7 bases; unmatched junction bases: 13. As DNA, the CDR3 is TGTGCCCCGCACTTTGACAGGGGAAAAGAGCAGTACTTC. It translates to CAPHFDRGKEQYF.

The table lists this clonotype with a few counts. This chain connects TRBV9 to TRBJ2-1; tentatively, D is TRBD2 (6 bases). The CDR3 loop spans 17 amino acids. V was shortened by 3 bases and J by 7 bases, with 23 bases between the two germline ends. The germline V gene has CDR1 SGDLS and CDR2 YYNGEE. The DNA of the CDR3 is TGTGCCAGCAGCGCGCAACCTATCCGGTCTAGCGTAAATGAGCAGTTCTTC. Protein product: CASSAQPIRSSVNEQFF.

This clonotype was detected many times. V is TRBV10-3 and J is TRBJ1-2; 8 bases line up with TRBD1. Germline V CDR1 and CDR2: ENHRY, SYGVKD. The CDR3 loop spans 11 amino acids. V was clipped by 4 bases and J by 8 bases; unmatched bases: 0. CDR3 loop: CAISAGGGYTF. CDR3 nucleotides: TGTGCCATCAGTGCAGGGGGCGGCTACACCTTC.